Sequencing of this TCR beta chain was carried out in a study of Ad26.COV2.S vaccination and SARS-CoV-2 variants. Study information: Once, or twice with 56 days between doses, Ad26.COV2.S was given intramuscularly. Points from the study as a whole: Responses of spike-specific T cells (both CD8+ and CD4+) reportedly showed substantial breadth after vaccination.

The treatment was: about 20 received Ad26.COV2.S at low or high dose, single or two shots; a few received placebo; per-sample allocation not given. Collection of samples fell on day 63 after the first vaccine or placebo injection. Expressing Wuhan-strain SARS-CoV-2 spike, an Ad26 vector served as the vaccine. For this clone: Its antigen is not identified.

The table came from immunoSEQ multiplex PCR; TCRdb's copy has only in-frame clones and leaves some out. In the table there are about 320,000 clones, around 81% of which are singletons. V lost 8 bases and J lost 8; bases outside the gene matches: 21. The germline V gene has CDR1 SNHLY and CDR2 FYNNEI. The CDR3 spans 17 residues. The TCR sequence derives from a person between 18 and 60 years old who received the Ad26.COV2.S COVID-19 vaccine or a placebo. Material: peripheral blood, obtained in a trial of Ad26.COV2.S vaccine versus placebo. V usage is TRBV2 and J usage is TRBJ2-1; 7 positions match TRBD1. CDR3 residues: CASGFARDSLKGDEQFF. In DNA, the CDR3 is TGTGCCAGCGGCTTTGCCCGGGACAGCCTCAAAGGGGATGAGCAGTTCTTC.